This TCR beta chain was observed in a study of T cell clonality in common variable immunodeficiency. General study points: CVID subjects had higher TCRbeta clonality than healthy controls, most marked in about a third.

The CDR3 has 13 residues. Germline CDR1 reads GTSNPN; CDR2 reads SVGIG (reference sequence). Trimming cost V 7 bases and J 3 bases, with 13 bases left between them. Control and CVID samples contributed equal amounts of genomic DNA. Some clones are missing from TCRdb's copy, which holds only in-frame ones; the method was immunoSEQ multiplex PCR. The sample lists around 50,000 clones, none appearing once, the ten largest making up approximately 5.4%. Patients and controls were mostly of Caucasian heritage. Blood samples were heparinized, about 5 to 9 ml per donor. At least ten counts were recorded for this clone. As yet, its antigen is unknown. The read terminates 3 residues ahead of where the CDR3 ends, so the germline J gene completes it.

The sequence came from a person aged 18 to 70 in good health. The chain links TRBV30 to TRBJ1-5; D remains unclear. Material for sequencing was peripheral blood mononuclear cells. The sequenced CDR3 bases are TGTGCCTACCAAAAGGGCTACAATCAGCCC. Its translation is CAYQKGYNQP. The entire CDR3 is CAYQKGYNQPQHF.